The present T cell receptor beta chain was sequenced within a study of shared clonotypes between healthy human individuals. General study points: Incompleteness in sorted-subset sequencing, despite large depth, was shown by rarefaction.

The donor cohort consisted entirely of Caucasian adults residing in Nashville, Tennessee. The CDR3 covers 12 residues. CDR1 and CDR2 (germline): SGHDT, YYEEEE. The V and J ends lost 2 bases and 7 bases respectively, with 8 bases between them. Profiled with immunoSEQ multiplex PCR; TCRdb holds only in-frame clones, not every one. The sample consists of more than 2 million clones, approximately 94% of them appearing once. A remark on this clone: What it binds is unknown.

The J gene is TRBJ2-3, the V gene TRBV5-6, with D possibly TRBD2 on 5 matching bases. The clonotype originates from a man aged 18 to 35 in good health. Sequenced input: naive CD4+ T cells sorted from blood. Subset meaning: CD45RA+ positively selected. CDR3 loop: CASSFGGNTQYF. The DNA of the CDR3 is TGTGCCAGCAGCTTTGGAGGAAATACGCAGTATTTT.